The 17 T cell receptor beta chains reported below all come from one sample, sequenced in a study of technical replicates of blood from several donors. The method was immunoSEQ multiplex PCR; TCRdb's version includes in-frame clones alone and lacks a portion of them. The top ten clones hold roughly 0.25% of a sample with under 90,000 clones, roughly 94% of them seen once. Sequencing used T cells isolated from PBMCs. Every receptor here comes from a human donor in good health.

The chain couples TRBV28 to TRBJ1-3; 8 bases align to TRBD1. The CDR3 is 15 amino acids. Germline V gene data show CDR1 as MDHEN and CDR2 as SYDVKM. After removal of 11 bases from V and 0 bases from J, the junction contained 9 bases not matched to a gene. The DNA for the CDR3 is TGTGCCGCTGAAGGACAGGGAGGCTCTGGAAACACCATATATTTT. Translation gives CAAEGQGGSGNTIYF.

The V call is TRBV7-8, the J call TRBJ2-7, with a weak D call TRBD2 (7 bases). V was trimmed by 3 bases and J by 3 bases, leaving 18 bases between them. The V gene's germline CDR1 is SGHVS and CDR2 FQNEAQ. The CDR3 contains 16 residues. The CDR3 protein is CASSFPYGGRRYEQYF. The CDR3 DNA follows: TGTGCCAGCAGCTTCCCTTACGGGGGGCGCCGCTACGAGCAGTACTTC.

This chain joins TRBV5-4 and TRBJ2-5, with 9 bases fitting TRBD2. CDR3 length equals 16 residues. Germline trimming cut 4 bases from V and 2 bases from J; bases unmatched to any gene: 9. Germline V lookup: CDR1 SGHNT, CDR2 YYREEE (reference sequence). The CDR3 DNA sequence: TGTGCCAGCAGCGGGACTAGCTTAGAGTCGCAAGAGACCCAGTACTTC. The encoded protein is CASSGTSLESQETQYF.

The chain links TRBV19 to TRBJ2-7, with TRBD1 matching over 7 bases. CDR3 length: 16 amino acids. Trimming cost V 3 bases and J 5 bases; bases outside gene matches: 13. Germline CDR1 is LNHDA and CDR2 is SQIVND (reference sequence). The CDR3 sequence: CASSITFWTGTNEQYF. The CDR3 DNA is TGTGCCAGTAGTATCACTTTCTGGACAGGAACCAACGAGCAGTACTTC.

The chain joins TRBV27 to TRBJ2-1; TRBD2 matches at 7 bases. V gave up 6 bases and J gave up 0 bases; unmatched junction bases: 5. CDR1 MNHEY and CDR2 SMNVEV come from the germline V gene (reference sequence). The CDR3 contains 15 residues. The CDR3, as DNA: TGTGCCAGCAGGACGACTAGCTACTCCTACAATGAGCAGTTCTTC. Protein product: CASRTTSYSYNEQFF.

The chain has TRBV19 and TRBJ1-3; the D gene is possibly TRBD1 (6 bases). Germline V gene data show CDR1 as LNHDA and CDR2 as SQIVND (reference sequence). V lost 5 bases to trimming and J lost 5 bases, with 19 bases between them. The CDR3 is 16 residues long. The CDR3 protein is CASSQYPYRARNTIYF. The CDR3 nucleotides are TGTGCCAGTAGTCAGTATCCCTACAGGGCTCGAAACACCATATATTTT.

The rearrangement joins TRBV7-9 to TRBJ1-4; 7 positions match TRBD1. CDR1 and CDR2 (germline): SEHNR, FQNEAQ (reference sequence). Germline trimming cut 0 bases from V and 6 bases from J; bases unmatched to any gene: 10. The CDR3 has 17 residues. CDR3 bases: TGTGCCAGCAGCTTAGCAGGAGCAGGGGGTTTGGATGAAAAACTGTTTTTT. As protein: CASSLAGAGGLDEKLFF.

The chain joins TRBV9 to TRBJ2-3, with TRBD2 matching 9 bases. The ends lost 4 bases at V and 2 bases at J; junction bases unmatched: 11. Germline values: CDR1 SGDLS, CDR2 YYNGEE. CDR3 size: 17 residues. The CDR3 here is CASSPRGRGGYTDTQYF. The CDR3 DNA reads TGTGCCAGCAGCCCCCGGGGGCGGGGGGGTTACACAGATACGCAGTATTTT.

The CDR3: CASSRGQGTTEAFF. CDR3 sequence (DNA): TGCGCCAGCAGCCGCGGACAGGGGACCACTGAAGCTTTCTTT. The chain recombines TRBV4-1 with TRBJ1-1; 9 nucleotides line up with TRBD1. The CDR3 extends over 14 amino acids. Germline V CDR1 and CDR2: MGHRA, YSYEKL. Trimming removed 4 bases from V and 4 bases from J; junction bases left unmatched: 4.

The chain combines TRBV27 with TRBJ1-5; a possible D gene is TRBD1 (6 bases). Germline V CDR1 and CDR2: MNHEY, SMNVEV (reference sequence). Between the trimmed V and J ends, which lost 5 bases and 3 bases, there was a span of 23 bases. This CDR3 is 18 amino acids long. The CDR3 sequence is CASSPTFDADRYNQPQHF. Written as DNA, the CDR3 is TGTGCCAGCAGTCCAACCTTCGACGCCGACAGGTACAATCAGCCCCAGCATTTT.

The V call is TRBV13, the J call TRBJ1-2, with D possibly TRBD1 on 5 matching bases. This CDR3 region has 13 residues. With 8 bases removed from V and 8 bases from J, the gap between germline ends came to 18 bases. Germline V gives CDR1 PRHDT, CDR2 FYEKMQ (reference sequence). CDR3 nucleotide sequence: TGTGCCAGCTCCGACCGGGGGGTGGAGGGCTACACCTTC. It is translated as CASSDRGVEGYTF. The entire variable domain, with the rest obtained from reference TRBV13 and TRBJ1-2, is as follows: AAGVIQSPRHLIKEKRETATLKCYPIPRHDTVYWYQQGPGQDPQFLISFYEKMQSDKGSIPDRFSAQQFSDYHSELNMSSLELGDSALYFCASSDRGVEGYTFGSGTRLTVV.

The chain is built from TRBV7-9 and TRBJ2-7, with 9 positions matching TRBD1. V shed 2 bases and J 12 bases; nucleotides not matched to a gene: 8. CDR3 length: 13 residues. Germline CDR1 reads SEHNR; CDR2 reads FQNEAQ (reference sequence). In DNA form, the CDR3 reads TGTGCCAGCAGCTTACCGGGACAGGGAGAACCGTACTTC. Its translation: CASSLPGQGEPYF.

The gene calls are TRBV2 and TRBJ2-7; D gene unclear. Germline CDR1 reads SNHLY; CDR2 reads FYNNEI. The CDR3 runs 15 residues. Deletions cut 0 bases from V and 0 bases from J, with 9 bases between. The CDR3 nucleotides read TGTGCCAGCAGTGAAGCCACAGCTCTCTCCTACGAGCAGTACTTC. This codes for CASSEATALSYEQYF.

The CDR3 nucleotides are TGTGCCAGCAGGGGACAGGGGGCGTCTATCGGCTACACCTTC. Amino acids: CASRGQGASIGYTF. V and J are TRBV6-5 and TRBJ1-2, with 12 bases aligning to TRBD1. The CDR3 runs to 14 residues. Germline values: CDR1 MNHEY, CDR2 SVGAGI. J lost 8 bases, V lost 6 bases, and 7 bases had no gene match.

The chain uses TRBV29-1 and TRBJ2-5, with D uncertain. The CDR3 has 12 residues. Trimming removed 7 bases at V and 0 bases at J, with 9 bases between. The germline CDR1 and CDR2 sequences are SQVTM and ANQGSEA. CDR3 coding DNA: TGCAGCGGCAAGGAGTACCAAGAGACCCAGTACTTC. It translates to CSGKEYQETQYF.

This chain links TRBV11-2 with TRBJ1-1, with unresolved D. The CDR3 has 17 residues. V was clipped by 0 bases and J by 5 bases, with 19 bases between them. The germline V gene has CDR1 SGHAT and CDR2 FQNNGV. In nucleotides, the CDR3 is TGTGCCAGCAGCTTAGATCCGAGGTCCTCTTTCTGGACTGAAGCTTTCTTT. Amino acid sequence: CASSLDPRSSFWTEAFF. Using reference TRBV11-2 and TRBJ1-1 for the parts outside the CDR3, the full variable domain is EAGVAQSPRYKIIEKRQSVAFWCNPISGHATLYWYQQILGQGPKLLIQFQNNGVVDDSQLPKDRFSAERLKGVDSTLKIQPAKLEDSAVYLCASSLDPRSSFWTEAFFGQGTRLTVV.

This clone was seen once. This sequence joins TRBV9 and TRBJ1-6, with D possibly being TRBD1 (5 bases). Germline CDR1 is SGDLS and CDR2 is YYNGEE. The CDR3 runs to 16 residues. V lost 0 bases to trimming and J lost 2 bases, with 9 bases between them. As DNA, the CDR3 is TGTGCCAGCAGCGTAGAAGCAGGGACCTATAATTCACCCCTCCACTTT. Its translation is CASSVEAGTYNSPLHF.